These 2 T cell receptor beta chains originate from one sample sequenced in a study of shared clonotypes between healthy human individuals. CD8 cells classed as naive were CD45RO-negative and positively selected for CCR7, excluding terminally differentiated effector memory CD45RA+ cells. Here immunoSEQ multiplex PCR was the method, and the copy in TCRdb shows in-frame clones only, minus some. Among hundreds of thousands of clones listed, 95% to 96% were seen once. Source material: naive CD8+ T cells sorted from blood. Source of these receptors: a woman in her 30s in good health.

The genes are TRBV4-1 and TRBJ2-7; 8 bases align to TRBD1. The length of the CDR3 is 14 residues. CDR1 and CDR2 from the germline V gene are MGHRA and YSYEKL. V dropped 3 bases and J dropped 4; count of bases not matched to a gene: 5. Here the CDR3 DNA reads TGCGCCAGCAGCCATCGACAGGGGTTATACGAGCAGTACTTC. Translation: CASSHRQGLYEQYF.

The rearrangement uses TRBV19 and TRBJ2-6, with D possibly TRBD1 on 6 matching bases. V was cut by 7 bases and J by 3 bases, with 16 bases left in between. Looked up from germline, CDR1 is LNHDA and CDR2 is SQIVND (reference sequence). CDR3 length equals 16 residues. The CDR3 DNA reads TGTGCCAGTACCTATTACGCAGGGGTTGGGGCCAACGTCCTGACTTTC. Amino acid sequence: CASTYYAGVGANVLTF.